Described below is a single T cell receptor (beta chain) sequence and its context. What it binds is not known. This sample was included in a study of OX40 agonist ivuxolimab in advanced cancers. TCRdb keeps only in-frame clones here, not all; method: immunoSEQ multiplex PCR. The top ten clones hold around 2% of a sample with some 60,000 clones, approximately 87% of them seen once. A history of autoimmune disease or systemic immunosuppression excluded patients. Regarding the study as a whole: Expanded peripheral T-cell antigen specificity went undetermined. The average count of expanded clones was higher among CD8+ T cells than among CD4+.

The ends were cut back, 8 bases at V and 6 bases at J, with 13 bases in the middle. There are 12 residues in the CDR3. From germline, CDR1 is MDHEN and CDR2 SYDVKM. The receptor comes from an adult with an advanced solid tumor such as melanoma, head and neck, liver or kidney cancer. The J gene is TRBJ1-1, the V gene TRBV28; D gene uncertain. Sequenced material: CD4+ or CD8+ T cells sorted from blood, taken in a trial of the OX40 agonist ivuxolimab. CDR3: CASRSTWAEAFF. In DNA form, the CDR3 reads TGTGCCAGCCGATCCACCTGGGCTGAAGCTTTCTTT.